This paragraph reports one T cell receptor beta chain. The target antigen is unknown. The entry originates in a study of T cells in Graves' hyperthyroidism and ophthalmopathy. General study results and limits: Before onset, ophthalmopathy was predicted by the model a median approximately 6.6 months earlier. Most thyroid-expanded clonotypes above 0.001 were also found in blood.

Lactation, pregnancy, other autoimmune disease or uncontrolled infection excluded patients. Using 9.5 to 10 ml of fresh peripheral blood, PBMCs were prepared. The V and J ends lost 2 bases and 3 bases respectively, with 10 bases between them. The length of the CDR3 is 15 residues. The germline CDR1 and CDR2 sequences are KGHDR and SFDVKD. Regions amplified from RNA transcripts were the TCR beta CDR3 regions. During a first-round RT-PCR of the TCR CDR3, the HTBI primer set was used. TCRdb used MiXCR to reprocess the multiplex PCR reads, holding one entry per CDR3 protein. The sample contains about 250,000 distinct CDR3 sequences, 20% to 25% of which appear only once.

The TCR was taken from a man aged 25-45 years with Graves' ophthalmopathy. The rearrangement joins TRBV24-1 to TRBJ1-5, with TRBD1 as a possible D gene (5 bases). What was sequenced was blood. CDR3 region: CATSDSGGSNQPQHF. The DNA of the CDR3 is TGTGCCACCAGTGATTCTGGGGGTTCCAATCAGCCCCAGCATTTT.